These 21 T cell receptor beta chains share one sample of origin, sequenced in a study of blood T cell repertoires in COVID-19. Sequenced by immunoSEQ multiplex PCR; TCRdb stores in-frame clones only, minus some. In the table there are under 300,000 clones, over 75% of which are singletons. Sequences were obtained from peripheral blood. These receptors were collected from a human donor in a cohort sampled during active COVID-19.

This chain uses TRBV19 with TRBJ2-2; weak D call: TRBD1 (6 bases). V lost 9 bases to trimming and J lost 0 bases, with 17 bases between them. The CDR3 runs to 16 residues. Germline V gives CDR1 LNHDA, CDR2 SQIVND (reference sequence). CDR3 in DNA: TGTGCCAGCCATACGGGCGGACAGACGAACACCGGGGAGCTGTTTTTT. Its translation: CASHTGGQTNTGELFF.

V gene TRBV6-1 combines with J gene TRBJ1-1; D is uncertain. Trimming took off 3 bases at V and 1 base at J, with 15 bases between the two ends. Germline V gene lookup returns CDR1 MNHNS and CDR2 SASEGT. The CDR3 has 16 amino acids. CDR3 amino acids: CASSDPLFGANTEAFF. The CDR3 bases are TGTGCCAGCAGTGACCCTCTCTTCGGAGCGAACACTGAAGCTTTCTTT.

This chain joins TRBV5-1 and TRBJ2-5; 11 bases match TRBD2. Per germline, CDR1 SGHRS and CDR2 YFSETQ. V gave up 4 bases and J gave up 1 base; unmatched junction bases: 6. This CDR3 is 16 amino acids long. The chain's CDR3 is CASSPGLAVSQETQYF. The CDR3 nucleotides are TGCGCCAGCAGCCCGGGACTAGCGGTGTCCCAAGAGACCCAGTACTTC.

The CDR3 DNA reads as TGTGCCAGCAGCCCCGACGGGAGACCCTACAATGAGCAGTTCTTC. Its protein is CASSPDGRPYNEQFF. The chain joins TRBV5-6 to TRBJ2-1; D possibly corresponds to TRBD2 (6 bases). Per the germline V gene, CDR1 is SGHDT and CDR2 is YYEEEE. With 4 bases removed from V and 2 bases from J, the gap between germline ends came to 13 bases. The CDR3 is made up of 15 amino acids.

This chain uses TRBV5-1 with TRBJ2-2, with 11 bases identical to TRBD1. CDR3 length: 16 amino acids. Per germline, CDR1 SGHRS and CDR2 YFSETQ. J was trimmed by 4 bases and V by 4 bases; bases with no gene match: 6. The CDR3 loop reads CASSVAGTGGTGELFF. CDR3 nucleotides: TGCGCCAGCAGCGTCGCCGGGACAGGGGGCACCGGGGAGCTGTTTTTT. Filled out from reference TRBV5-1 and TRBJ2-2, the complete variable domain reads KAGVTQTPRYLIKTRGQQVTLSCSPISGHRSVSWYQQTPGQGLQFLFEYFSETQRNKGNFPGRFSGRQFSNSRSEMNVSTLELGDSALYLCASSVAGTGGTGELFFGEGSRLTVL.

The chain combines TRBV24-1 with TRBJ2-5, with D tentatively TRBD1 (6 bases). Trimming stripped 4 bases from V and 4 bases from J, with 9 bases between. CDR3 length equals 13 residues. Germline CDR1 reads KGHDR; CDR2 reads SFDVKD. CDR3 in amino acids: CATSDPRGETQYF. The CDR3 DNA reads TGTGCCACCAGTGACCCCAGGGGAGAGACCCAGTACTTC.

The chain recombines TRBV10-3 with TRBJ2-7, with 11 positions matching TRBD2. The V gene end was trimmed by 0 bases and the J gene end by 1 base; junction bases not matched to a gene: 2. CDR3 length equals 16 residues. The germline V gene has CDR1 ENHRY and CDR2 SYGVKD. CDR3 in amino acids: CAISESGLAASYEQYF. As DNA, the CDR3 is TGTGCCATCAGTGAGTCGGGACTAGCGGCGTCCTACGAGCAGTACTTC.

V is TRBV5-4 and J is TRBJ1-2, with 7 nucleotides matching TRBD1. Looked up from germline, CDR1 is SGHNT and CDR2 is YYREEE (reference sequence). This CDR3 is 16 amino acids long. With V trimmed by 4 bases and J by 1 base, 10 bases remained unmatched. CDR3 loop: CASSPMTGKGNYGYTF. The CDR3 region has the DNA TGTGCCAGCAGCCCAATGACAGGGAAGGGTAACTATGGCTACACCTTC.

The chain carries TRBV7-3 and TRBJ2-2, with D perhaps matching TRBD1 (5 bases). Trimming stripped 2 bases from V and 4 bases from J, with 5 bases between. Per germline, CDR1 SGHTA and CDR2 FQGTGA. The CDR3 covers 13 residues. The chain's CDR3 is CASSLGATGELFF. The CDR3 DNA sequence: TGTGCCAGCAGCTTAGGGGCCACCGGGGAGCTGTTTTTT.

This CDR3 is CATSASRGAGNEKLFF. CDR3 coding DNA: TGTGCCACCAGTGCCTCTCGGGGGGCGGGTAATGAAAAACTGTTTTTT. This rearrangement joins TRBV24-1 to TRBJ1-4; a weak D match, TRBD1 (6 bases). The CDR3 spans 16 residues. Trimming removed 5 bases from V and 4 bases from J, with 16 bases in between. Germline CDR1 KGHDR, CDR2 SFDVKD.

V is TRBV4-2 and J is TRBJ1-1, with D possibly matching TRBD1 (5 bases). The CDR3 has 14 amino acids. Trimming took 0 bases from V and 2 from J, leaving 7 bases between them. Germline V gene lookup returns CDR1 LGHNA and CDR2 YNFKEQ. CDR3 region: CASSQETGNTEAFF. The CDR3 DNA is TGTGCCAGCAGCCAAGAAACAGGAAACACTGAAGCTTTCTTT.

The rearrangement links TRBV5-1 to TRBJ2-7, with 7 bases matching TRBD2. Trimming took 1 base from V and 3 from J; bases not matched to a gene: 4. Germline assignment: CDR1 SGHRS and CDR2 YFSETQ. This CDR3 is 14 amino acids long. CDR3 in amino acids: CASSLSGGRYEQYF. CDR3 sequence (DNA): TGCGCCAGCAGCTTGTCGGGAGGTCGCTACGAGCAGTACTTC.

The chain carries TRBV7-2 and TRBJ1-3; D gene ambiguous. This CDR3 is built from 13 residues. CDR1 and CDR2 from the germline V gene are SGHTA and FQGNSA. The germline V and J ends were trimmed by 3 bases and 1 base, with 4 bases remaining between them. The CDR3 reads CASSFTSGNTIYF. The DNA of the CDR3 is TGTGCCAGCAGCTTTACTTCTGGAAACACCATATATTTT.

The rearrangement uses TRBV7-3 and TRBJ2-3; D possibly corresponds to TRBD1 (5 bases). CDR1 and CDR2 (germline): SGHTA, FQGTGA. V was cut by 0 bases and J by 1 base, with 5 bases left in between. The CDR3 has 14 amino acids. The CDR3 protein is CASSLTGGTDTQYF. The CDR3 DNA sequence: TGTGCCAGCAGCTTAACAGGGGGCACAGATACGCAGTATTTT.

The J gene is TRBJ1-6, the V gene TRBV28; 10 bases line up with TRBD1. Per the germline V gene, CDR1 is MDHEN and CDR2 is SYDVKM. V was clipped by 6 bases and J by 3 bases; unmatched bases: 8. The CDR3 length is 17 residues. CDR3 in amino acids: CASRTVGTGDYNSPLHF. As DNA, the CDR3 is TGTGCCAGCAGGACCGTCGGGACAGGGGACTATAATTCACCCCTCCACTTT.

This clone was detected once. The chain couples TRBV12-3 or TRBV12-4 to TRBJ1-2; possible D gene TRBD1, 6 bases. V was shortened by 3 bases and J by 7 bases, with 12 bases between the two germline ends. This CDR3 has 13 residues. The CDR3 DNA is TGTGCCAGCAGTTTGGATGAAGGGGGTGGCTACACCTTC. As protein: CASSLDEGGGYTF.

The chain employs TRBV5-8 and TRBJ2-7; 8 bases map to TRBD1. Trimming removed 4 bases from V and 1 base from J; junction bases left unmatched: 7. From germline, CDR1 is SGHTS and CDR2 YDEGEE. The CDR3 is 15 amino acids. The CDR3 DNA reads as TGTGCCAGCAGCAGACCGGGACAGGCGTCCTACGAGCAGTACTTC. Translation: CASSRPGQASYEQYF. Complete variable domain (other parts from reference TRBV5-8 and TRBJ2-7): EAGVTQSPTHLIKTRGQQATLRCSPISGHTSVYWYQQALGLGLQFLLWYDEGEERNRGNFPPRFSGRQFPNYSSELNVNALELEDSALYLCASSRPGQASYEQYFGPGTRLTVT.

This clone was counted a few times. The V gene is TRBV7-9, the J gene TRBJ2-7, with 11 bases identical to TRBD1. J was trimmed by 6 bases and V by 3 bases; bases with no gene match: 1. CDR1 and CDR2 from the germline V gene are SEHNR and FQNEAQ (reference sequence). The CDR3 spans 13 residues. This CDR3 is CASSFGTGGEQYF. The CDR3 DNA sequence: TGTGCCAGCAGCTTTGGGACAGGGGGCGAGCAGTACTTC.

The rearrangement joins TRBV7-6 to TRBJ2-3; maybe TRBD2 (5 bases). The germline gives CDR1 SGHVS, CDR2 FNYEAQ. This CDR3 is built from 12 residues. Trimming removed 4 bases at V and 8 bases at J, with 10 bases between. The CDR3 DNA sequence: TGTGCCAGCAGCTCTCGCGGGCCTACGCAGTATTTT. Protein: CASSSRGPTQYF.

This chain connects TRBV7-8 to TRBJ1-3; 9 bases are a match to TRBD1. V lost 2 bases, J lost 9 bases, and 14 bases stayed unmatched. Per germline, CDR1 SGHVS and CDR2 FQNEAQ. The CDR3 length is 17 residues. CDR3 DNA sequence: TGTGCCAGCAGCTTACTACGGACAGGGGCAGGGGACAGCACCATATATTTT. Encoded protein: CASSLLRTGAGDSTIYF. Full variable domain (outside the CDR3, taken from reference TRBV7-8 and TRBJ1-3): GAGVSQSPRYKVAKRGQDVALRCDPISGHVSLFWYQQALGQGPEFLTYFQNEAQLDKSGLPSDRFFAERPEGSVSTLKIQRTQQEDSAVYLCASSLLRTGAGDSTIYFGEGSWLTVV.

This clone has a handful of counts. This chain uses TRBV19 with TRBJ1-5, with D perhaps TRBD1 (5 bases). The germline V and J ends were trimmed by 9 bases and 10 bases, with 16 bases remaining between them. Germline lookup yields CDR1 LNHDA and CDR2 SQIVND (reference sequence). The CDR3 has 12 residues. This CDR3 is CASNRGERPQHF. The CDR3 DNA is TGTGCCAGCAATCGGGGGGAACGTCCCCAGCATTTT.